The text below deals with one T cell receptor (beta chain). Clones were read by immunoSEQ multiplex PCR, and TCRdb kept only the in-frame ones, dropping some. The sample has roughly 250,000 clones, about nine tenths seen once. The data were obtained in a study of blood T cell repertoires in COVID-19. Study details: COVID-19 samples, acute and convalescent, were from the United States, Italy and Spain. PBMCs, B-cell-depleted T cells, or T cells were the source of the cDNA or gDNA that made up the material.

Germline V gene data show CDR1 as SGHRS and CDR2 as YFSETQ. The CDR3 is 15 amino acids. The trim removed 2 bases at V and 8 bases at J, leaving 12 bases unmatched. The TCR sequence derives from a man aged 60-69 years who had recovered from COVID-19. The sample consisted of peripheral blood. V gene TRBV5-1 combines with J gene TRBJ1-2; TRBD1 matches 7 bases. Written as DNA, the CDR3 is TGCGCCAGCAGCTTAGGAGACAGGGACTGGGAGGGCTACACCTTC. It is translated as CASSLGDRDWEGYTF.